Presented here are 24 T cell receptor beta chains from one specimen sequenced in a study of blood T cell repertoires in COVID-19. Repertoires were generated with immunoSEQ multiplex PCR, while TCRdb's copy carries only in-frame clones and drops some. The sample lists about 400,000 clones; 85% to 90% were seen once. The sequencing input was PBMCs or T cells enriched from blood (not recorded which). These receptors were taken from a woman between 25 and 40 years old who had recovered from COVID-19.

This clone was observed a single time. The chain has TRBV28 and TRBJ1-4, with D unresolved. CDR1 is MDHEN, CDR2 SYDVKM, per germline. V gave up 5 bases and J gave up 8 bases, with 18 bases separating them. The CDR3 loop spans 15 amino acids. CDR3 sequence: CASSVLRGAGEKLFF. The CDR3 region has the DNA TGTGCCAGCAGTGTCCTTCGGGGAGCGGGCGAAAAACTGTTTTTT.

The chain links TRBV9 to TRBJ1-3, with TRBD1 matching 7 bases. Germline V gene lookup returns CDR1 SGDLS and CDR2 YYNGEE. V dropped 0 bases and J dropped 0; count of bases not matched to a gene: 3. CDR3 length: 16 residues. The CDR3 protein is CASSVVPGGSGNTIYF. CDR3 bases: TGTGCCAGCAGCGTAGTGCCAGGGGGCTCTGGAAACACCATATATTTT.

This chain uses TRBV28 with TRBJ1-1, with TRBD1 identical over 7 bases. Germline V gene data show CDR1 as MDHEN and CDR2 as SYDVKM. Trimming removed 6 bases from V and 10 bases from J; junction bases left unmatched: 11. The CDR3 contains 13 residues. The CDR3 DNA follows: TGTGCCAGCAGACCGACAGGGTTTGTTGGAGCTTTCTTT. Protein sequence: CASRPTGFVGAFF.

The chain combines TRBV4-3 with TRBJ1-2; D ambiguous. CDR3 length: 13 residues. The V and J ends lost 8 bases and 3 bases respectively, with 13 bases between them. Germline V lookup: CDR1 LGHNA, CDR2 YSLEER. CDR3 sequence (DNA): TGCGCCAGCCGCGACGACATGGACTATGGCTACACCTTC. It is translated as CASRDDMDYGYTF.

The rearrangement uses TRBV27 and TRBJ1-6; D is unresolved. CDR1 MNHEY and CDR2 SMNVEV come from the germline V gene (reference sequence). The CDR3 has 14 residues. V was clipped by 2 bases and J by 7 bases, with 9 bases between them. CDR3 in amino acids: CASSLPNSNSPLHF. The CDR3 DNA follows: TGTGCCAGCAGTTTACCAAACTCAAATTCACCCCTCCACTTT.

V and J are TRBV3-1 (or the pseudogene TRBV3-2) and TRBJ2-5, with 7 bases fitting TRBD2. The germline V gene has CDR1 LGHDT and CDR2 YNNKEL (reference sequence). J was trimmed by 4 bases and V by 5 bases; bases with no gene match: 22. The CDR3 covers 19 residues. CDR3 region: CASSKPSGPSGEFAETQYF. Written as DNA, the CDR3 is TGTGCCAGCAGCAAACCTAGCGGACCATCGGGTGAGTTCGCAGAGACCCAGTACTTC.

The CDR3 protein is CASSPIQGTGSPLHF. The CDR3 coding sequence is TGTGCCAGTAGTCCAATTCAGGGTACGGGTTCACCCCTCCACTTT. V gene TRBV19 combines with J gene TRBJ1-6, with D maybe TRBD1 (5 bases). The CDR3 sequence is 15 residues long. Germline CDR1 and CDR2: LNHDA and SQIVND (reference sequence). Trimming took off 5 bases at V and 9 bases at J, with 17 bases between the two ends.

This chain links TRBV15 with TRBJ1-2; the D gene is possibly TRBD1 (6 bases). The germline V gene has CDR1 LNHNV and CDR2 YYDKDF (reference sequence). Trimming shortened V by 6 bases and J by 2 bases, and 10 bases separated the two germline ends. The CDR3 runs 13 residues. The CDR3 here is CATSRGQNYGYTF. In nucleotides, the CDR3 is TGTGCCACCAGTCGGGGACAAAACTATGGCTACACCTTC.

The chain recombines TRBV19 with TRBJ2-3; 8 bases are a match to TRBD2. Germline trimming cut 6 bases from V and 0 bases from J; bases unmatched to any gene: 5. This CDR3 is built from 15 residues. Germline V lookup: CDR1 LNHDA, CDR2 SQIVND (reference sequence). As DNA, the CDR3 is TGTGCCAGTAGCTCACTAGCGGTGAGCACAGATACGCAGTATTTT. Amino acids: CASSSLAVSTDTQYF.

The V gene is TRBV5-4, the J gene TRBJ2-1, with 10 nucleotides matching TRBD2. Germline CDR1 SGHNT, CDR2 YYREEE (reference sequence). CDR3 length: 17 residues. V shed 2 bases, J shed 7 bases, and the junction held 12 bases outside the gene matches. For the CDR3, the DNA is TGTGCCAGCAGCTTCGGCCCCGCTAGCGGGAGAAATAATGAGCAGTTCTTC. The encoded protein is CASSFGPASGRNNEQFF.

This chain joins TRBV4-1 and TRBJ2-1; 7 bases align to TRBD1. Germline-derived CDR1 and CDR2 are MGHRA and YSYEKL. After removal of 0 bases from V and 2 bases from J, the junction contained 13 bases not matched to a gene. The CDR3 is 19 residues long. The CDR3 loop reads CASSQEPLGQDPTYNEQFF. CDR3 coding DNA: TGCGCCAGCAGCCAAGAGCCCCTCGGACAGGACCCAACCTACAATGAGCAGTTCTTC.

The V and J genes are TRBV4-1 and TRBJ1-4; D call uncertain. Per germline, CDR1 MGHRA and CDR2 YSYEKL. The CDR3 spans 18 residues. V lost 2 bases and J 2 bases, leaving 18 bases between the germline ends. The CDR3 sequence: CASSQPGGPTATNEKLFF. The CDR3 DNA reads TGCGCCAGCAGCCAACCCGGCGGGCCAACTGCGACTAATGAAAAACTGTTTTTT.

The V gene is TRBV2, the J gene TRBJ2-3; TRBD1 is a possible D gene (5 bases). CDR1 and CDR2 (germline): SNHLY, FYNNEI. V gave up 2 bases and J gave up 4 bases, with 10 bases separating them. The CDR3 runs to 14 residues. CDR3 sequence reads: CASSESAGPDTQYF. The CDR3 DNA reads TGTGCCAGCAGTGAATCGGCAGGGCCAGATACGCAGTATTTT.

Only one count was recorded for this clone. The CDR3 sequence: CASSEPGQGENTIYF. In DNA form, the CDR3 reads TGCGCCAGCAGCGAGCCGGGACAGGGTGAAAACACCATATATTTT. V and J are TRBV5-1 and TRBJ1-3; 9 positions agree with TRBD1. The CDR3 runs 15 residues. Germline CDR1 reads SGHRS; CDR2 reads YFSETQ. Trimming cost V 4 bases and J 6 bases; bases outside gene matches: 8.

This chain uses TRBV4-3 with TRBJ1-5, with D tentatively TRBD1 (6 bases). Trimming cost V 0 bases and J 5 bases, with 11 bases left between them. This CDR3 has 15 amino acids. CDR1 LGHNA and CDR2 YSLEER come from the germline V gene. The CDR3 DNA is TGCGCCAGCAGCCAAGAGGCCAGGGGCGATCAGCCCCAGCATTTT. The encoded protein is CASSQEARGDQPQHF.

The J gene is TRBJ1-4, the V gene TRBV18; 10 bases are a match to TRBD1. The germline CDR1 and CDR2 sequences are KGHSH and LQKENI. J gave up 6 bases and V 3 bases, and 7 bases lay outside the gene matches. The CDR3 is made up of 16 amino acids. The CDR3 DNA reads as TGTGCCAGCTCACCCCCTAAGGGACAGGGGCATGAAAAACTGTTTTTT. Its translation: CASSPPKGQGHEKLFF. The variable domain in full, completed from reference TRBV18 and TRBJ1-4, reads NAGVMQNPRHLVRRRGQEARLRCSPMKGHSHVYWYRQLPEEGLKFMVYLQKENIIDESGMPKERFSAEFPKEGPSILRIQQVVRGDSAAYFCASSPPKGQGHEKLFFGSGTQLSVL.

The sample holds many counts of this clone. The genes are TRBV4-2 and TRBJ2-7, with 8 bases matching TRBD2. The germline CDR1 and CDR2 sequences are LGHNA and YNFKEQ. The CDR3 loop spans 16 amino acids. The V gene end was trimmed by 1 base and the J gene end by 2 bases; junction bases not matched to a gene: 7. The CDR3 bases are TGTGCCAGCAGCCAAGTGGGGCGGGGGGAGACCTACGAGCAGTACTTC. Translating gives CASSQVGRGETYEQYF.

This chain joins TRBV27 and TRBJ1-2; D remains unclear. The germline V gene has CDR1 MNHEY and CDR2 SMNVEV (reference sequence). Trimming removed 4 bases from V and 3 bases from J, with 9 bases in between. The CDR3 has 13 residues. The CDR3 protein is CASSSGVHYGYTF. DNA of the CDR3: TGTGCCAGCAGTTCCGGGGTCCACTATGGCTACACCTTC.

The chain recombines TRBV6-5 with TRBJ2-7; 7 positions match TRBD1. V trimming: 2 bases; J trimming: 5 bases; junction bases outside the gene matches: 6. This CDR3 is built from 14 residues. Germline V lookup: CDR1 MNHEY, CDR2 SVGAGI. The CDR3 coding sequence is TGTGCCAGCAGTTACAGGTTAGGGGGCAACGAGCAGTACTTC. Translation: CASSYRLGGNEQYF.

CDR3 sequence: CASRLTGTGGISYEQYF. Here the CDR3 DNA reads TGTGCCAGCAGACTTACCGGGACAGGGGGCATCTCCTACGAGCAGTACTTC. This chain connects TRBV3-1 (or the pseudogene TRBV3-2) to TRBJ2-7, with TRBD1 identical over 12 bases. The CDR3 is made up of 17 amino acids. With 6 bases clipped from V and 0 bases from J, the junction kept 9 bases outside the gene matches. Germline V gene lookup returns CDR1 LGHDT and CDR2 YNNKEL (reference sequence).

V is TRBV21-1 and J is TRBJ1-1. TRBV21-1 is a pseudogene. The CDR3 has 15 residues. CDR3 amino acids: CASSPGSGVCTEAFF. The CDR3 nucleotides read TGTGCCAGCAGCCCTGGATCGGGGGTCTGCACTGAAGCTTTCTTT.

In this sample, this clone turned up a few times. Different DNA sequences within this sample yield the same CDR3. The rearrangement uses TRBV18 and TRBJ2-7; 7 bases are a match to TRBD1. The germline V gene encodes CDR1 KGHSH and CDR2 LQKENI. The CDR3 has 12 amino acids. The ends lost 3 bases at V and 4 bases at J; junction bases unmatched: 0. This CDR3 is CASSPTGYEQYF. CDR3 nucleotide sequence: TGTGCCAGCTCACCGACAGGGTACGAGCAGTACTTC.

This clone was picked up a small number of times. The chain couples TRBV5-5 to TRBJ2-1, with 14 bases that match TRBD2. V lost 5 bases and J lost 2; bases outside the gene matches: 9. Germline CDR1 is SGHKS and CDR2 is YYEKEE (reference sequence). The CDR3 has 18 residues. The CDR3 reads CASRPGTSGGSTYNEQFF. The CDR3 DNA reads as TGTGCCAGCAGACCCGGGACTAGCGGGGGATCGACCTACAATGAGCAGTTCTTC.

The chain recombines TRBV21-1 with TRBJ2-7; the tabulated D call, TRBD1, remains unverified against the DNA. TRBV21-1 is designated a pseudogene. The CDR3 extends over 15 amino acids. In DNA form, the CDR3 reads TGTGCCAGCAGCAATGGGGGACAGGAGAATTACGAGCAGTACTTC. It codes for CASSNGGQENYEQYF.